This T cell receptor (beta chain) was identified in a study of shared clonotypes between healthy human individuals. Across the study: Participating donors consisted of a couple of women and a few men aged 18 to 49. Overall study findings and caveats: A handful of donors showed sharing of approximately 5% of naive CD4 clonotypes.

V was pared by 9 bases and J by 2 bases, with 23 bases between. CDR1 MNHEY and CDR2 SMNVEV come from the germline V gene (reference sequence). The CDR3 contains 16 residues. CD45RO-negative, CCR7-selected cells formed the naive CD8 fraction, which excluded terminally differentiated effector memory CD45RA+ cells. Genomic DNA (from each subset) was split evenly across several immunoSEQ plates. On sorted subsets, replicate PCRs used roughly 190 ng DNA, or roughly 30,000 T cell genomes. Using immunoSEQ multiplex PCR, the repertoire was profiled, and TCRdb retains in-frame clones only, with some absent. The sample yields more than 550,000 clones, 90% to 95% seen once. For this clone: The target antigen is unknown.

V gene TRBV27 combines with J gene TRBJ2-7; a weak D match, TRBD2 (6 bases). Sequencing was performed on naive CD8+ T cells sorted from blood. This TCR derives from a man in his thirties or forties in good health. CDR3 protein: CARRRSVAGNPYEQYF. In DNA form, the CDR3 reads TGTGCCAGGCGGCGGAGCGTTGCGGGAAATCCCTACGAGCAGTACTTC.